Listed here are 24 T cell receptor beta chains from one sample, sequenced in a study of blood T cell repertoires in COVID-19. Measured with immunoSEQ multiplex PCR; TCRdb has only the in-frame clones, and not every one. The table includes about 100,000 clones, around four fifths detected once. The sample consisted of peripheral blood. The receptors were sampled from a woman aged 70-85 years with acute or convalescent COVID-19.

The chain employs TRBV5-8 and TRBJ2-5, with D possibly being TRBD2 (7 bases). Trimming took off 3 bases at V and 3 bases at J, with 18 bases between the two ends. The CDR3 covers 16 residues. The germline V gene encodes CDR1 SGHTS and CDR2 YDEGEE. DNA for the CDR3: TGTGCCAGCAGCTCTCTCGGGGGGCCGGTGGAAGAGACCCAGTACTTC. This codes for CASSSLGGPVEETQYF.

V and J are TRBV5-5 and TRBJ2-1; D unresolved. Trimming shortened V by 2 bases and J by 0 bases, and 15 bases separated the two germline ends. The CDR3 is 17 amino acids. Germline V CDR1 and CDR2: SGHKS, YYEKEE (reference sequence). The CDR3 DNA is TGTGCCAGCAGCTTTTTACCAGATATCAGCTCCTACAATGAGCAGTTCTTC. Amino acids: CASSFLPDISSYNEQFF.

This clone has only one observation. The rearrangement joins TRBV9 to TRBJ2-1; 10 bases align to TRBD2. The junction had 5 bases not matched to a gene; V was cut back by 2 bases and J by 0 bases. CDR1 and CDR2 from the germline V gene are SGDLS and YYNGEE. The CDR3 is 17 amino acids. The CDR3 DNA reads TGTGCCAGCAGCGTCACAGCTAGCGGGGGCTCCTACAATGAGCAGTTCTTC. The encoded protein is CASSVTASGGSYNEQFF.

The V call is TRBV11-2, the J call TRBJ1-4, with 8 bases fitting TRBD1. CDR3 length: 14 residues. V shed 4 bases and J 8 bases; nucleotides not matched to a gene: 6. Germline lookup yields CDR1 SGHAT and CDR2 FQNNGV. The CDR3: CASSSGQGGEKLFF. CDR3 sequence (DNA): TGTGCCAGCAGCTCCGGACAGGGAGGAGAAAAACTGTTTTTT. Complete variable domain (other parts from reference TRBV11-2 and TRBJ1-4): EAGVAQSPRYKIIEKRQSVAFWCNPISGHATLYWYQQILGQGPKLLIQFQNNGVVDDSQLPKDRFSAERLKGVDSTLKIQPAKLEDSAVYLCASSSGQGGEKLFFGSGTQLSVL.

The chain has TRBV5-1 and TRBJ1-3; D ambiguous. CDR3 length: 15 amino acids. Trimming left V 2 bases short and J 4 bases short, with 13 bases between. Per the germline V gene, CDR1 is SGHRS and CDR2 is YFSETQ. The CDR3, as DNA: TGCGCCAGCAGCTTTCTCGGGGAATCAGGAAACACCATATATTTT. It encodes CASSFLGESGNTIYF.

V is TRBV4-2 and J is TRBJ2-5, with 7 bases that match TRBD2. The CDR3 spans 17 residues. Germline V gene lookup returns CDR1 LGHNA and CDR2 YNFKEQ. The J segment lost 1 base and the V segment lost 1 base, leaving 9 bases of the junction unmatched. CDR3 in amino acids: CASSQGPLADLQETQYF. CDR3 nucleotide sequence: TGTGCCAGCAGCCAAGGTCCCCTAGCGGACCTCCAAGAGACCCAGTACTTC.

The chain links TRBV5-5 to TRBJ2-3; possibly TRBD1 for D (5 bases). The CDR3 runs 15 residues. V lost 0 bases and J 7 bases, leaving 15 bases between the germline ends. CDR1 SGHKS and CDR2 YYEKEE come from the germline V gene (reference sequence). CDR3 nucleotide sequence: TGTGCCAGCAGCTTGGCCTATCAGGGAACCCATACGCAGTATTTT. Amino acid sequence: CASSLAYQGTHTQYF.

The V and J genes are TRBV4-1 and TRBJ2-1; D gene uncertain. The CDR3 length is 15 residues. CDR1 is MGHRA and CDR2 is YSYEKL in the germline V gene. Trimming cost V 6 bases and J 6 bases, with 18 bases left between them. The CDR3 sequence is CASRNVMQSRNEQFF. The CDR3 nucleotides are TGCGCCAGCAGAAACGTAATGCAGTCCCGCAATGAGCAGTTCTTC.

V and J are TRBV7-5 and TRBJ1-1. TRBV7-5 is listed as a pseudogene. The CDR3 loop spans 13 amino acids. The CDR3: CARSLAAGTEAFF. The CDR3 nucleotides read TGTGCCAGAAGCTTAGCCGCGGGCACTGAAGCTTTCTTT.

J is TRBJ1-5 and V is TRBV19; D is uncertain. From germline, CDR1 is LNHDA and CDR2 SQIVND (reference sequence). V was pared by 6 bases and J by 0 bases, with 12 bases between. The CDR3 covers 15 residues. The CDR3 coding sequence is TGTGCCAGTAGCTTGACACCTTATAGCAATCAGCCCCAGCATTTT. The encoded protein is CASSLTPYSNQPQHF.

This clone was observed a handful of times. The chain carries TRBV7-8 and TRBJ1-2; 11 bases line up with TRBD1. Germline lookup yields CDR1 SGHVS and CDR2 FQNEAQ. V was clipped by 3 bases and J by 0 bases; unmatched bases: 3. The CDR3 has 16 residues. The CDR3 loop is CASSFGQGASNYGYTF. The CDR3 DNA is TGTGCCAGCAGCTTTGGACAGGGGGCGTCTAACTATGGCTACACCTTC.

This rearrangement joins TRBV19 to TRBJ1-5; D remains ambiguous. The V end was cut by 3 bases, the J end by 8 bases, with 11 bases between. From germline, CDR1 is LNHDA and CDR2 SQIVND (reference sequence). This CDR3 has 13 amino acids. In DNA, the CDR3 is TGTGCCAGTAGTATCGGGGTAGAGAAGCCCCAGCATTTT. Its protein is CASSIGVEKPQHF.

V and J are TRBV10-3 and TRBJ2-1; D uncertain. There are 15 residues in the CDR3. Germline V gives CDR1 ENHRY, CDR2 SYGVKD. Trimming took 0 bases from V and 0 from J, leaving 6 bases between them. The CDR3 DNA follows: TGTGCCATCAGTGAGTCCCTGAGCTCCTACAATGAGCAGTTCTTC. The encoded protein is CAISESLSSYNEQFF.

This clone was observed once. The chain couples TRBV7-6 to TRBJ1-5; a possible D gene is TRBD1 (5 bases). The ends were cut back, 5 bases at V and 3 bases at J, with 17 bases in the middle. Germline V gene lookup returns CDR1 SGHVS and CDR2 FNYEAQ. This CDR3 contains 16 residues. CDR3 residues: CASSRLSQGSNQPQHF. The CDR3 DNA follows: TGTGCCAGCAGCCGCTTATCCCAGGGATCCAATCAGCCCCAGCATTTT.

The chain links TRBV14 to TRBJ2-6; D is uncertain. Germline assignment: CDR1 SGHDN and CDR2 FVKESK. CDR3 length: 14 amino acids. The V end lost 4 bases, the J end lost 2 bases, and 6 bases lay between the germline ends. The CDR3 DNA sequence: TGTGCCAGCAGCCGAGTTGCTGGGGCCAACGTCCTGACTTTC. As protein: CASSRVAGANVLTF.

The count of this clone is one. The rearrangement joins TRBV5-4 to TRBJ1-1; 10 positions match TRBD1. Germline V gives CDR1 SGHNT, CDR2 YYREEE (reference sequence). With 4 bases clipped from V and 1 base from J, the junction kept 1 base outside the gene matches. The CDR3 loop spans 14 amino acids. CDR3 amino acids: CASSRDRGNTEAFF. In DNA form, the CDR3 reads TGTGCCAGCAGCAGGGACAGGGGGAACACTGAAGCTTTCTTT. Drawing the rest from reference TRBV5-4 and TRBJ1-1, the complete variable domain is ETGVTQSPTHLIKTRGQQVTLRCSSQSGHNTVSWYQQALGQGPQFIFQYYREEENGRGNFPPRFSGLQFPNYSSELNVNALELDDSALYLCASSRDRGNTEAFFGQGTRLTVV.

The chain is built from TRBV12-3 or TRBV12-4 and TRBJ1-2, with D tentatively TRBD1 (5 bases). CDR3 length: 13 amino acids. V lost 5 bases and J lost 2, with 9 bases in between. DNA of the CDR3: TGTGCCAGCAGTCCCCGACAGAACTATGGCTACACCTTC. Encoded protein: CASSPRQNYGYTF.

CDR3 residues: CASSLPGQGAGVNTEAFF. CDR3 DNA: TGTGCCAGCTCACTCCCGGGACAGGGGGCAGGGGTGAACACTGAAGCTTTCTTT. The chain joins TRBV18 to TRBJ1-1, with TRBD1 matching 12 bases. V lost 4 bases and J lost 0; bases outside the gene matches: 9. CDR1 and CDR2 (germline): KGHSH, LQKENI. This CDR3 comprises 18 residues.

This sequence joins TRBV6-5 and TRBJ1-5; D remains ambiguous. In germline, CDR1 is MNHEY, CDR2 SVGAGI. This CDR3 has 14 residues. The V end lost 6 bases, the J end lost 1 base, and 10 bases lay between the germline ends. The CDR3 region has the DNA TGTGCCAGCAGGCTACGGGGAAGCAATCAGCCCCAGCATTTT. Its protein is CASRLRGSNQPQHF.

The chain couples TRBV18 to TRBJ2-2; D might be TRBD1 (6 bases). Germline V gives CDR1 KGHSH, CDR2 LQKENI. Trimming left V 3 bases short and J 0 bases short, with 14 bases between. This CDR3 has 17 amino acids. CDR3 coding DNA: TGTGCCAGCTCACCCCCCGGGACACCTGCGAACACCGGGGAGCTGTTTTTT. Residues: CASSPPGTPANTGELFF. The variable domain in full, with the rest retrieved from reference TRBV18 and TRBJ2-2, is NAGVMQNPRHLVRRRGQEARLRCSPMKGHSHVYWYRQLPEEGLKFMVYLQKENIIDESGMPKERFSAEFPKEGPSILRIQQVVRGDSAAYFCASSPPGTPANTGELFFGEGSRLTVL.

The rearrangement joins TRBV5-3 to TRBJ2-5; 9 nucleotides line up with TRBD1. TRBV5-3 is an open reading frame whose function is uncertain. V dropped 5 bases and J dropped 5; count of bases not matched to a gene: 10. This CDR3 has 15 amino acids. The CDR3 DNA reads as TGTGCCAGAAGTACGACAGGGGGACGAGGGGAGACCCAGTACTTC. This codes for CARSTTGGRGETQYF.

This rearrangement joins TRBV2 to TRBJ2-5; D perhaps matches TRBD1 (6 bases). The CDR3 is made up of 13 amino acids. V lost 6 bases and J 4 bases, leaving 12 bases between the germline ends. Looked up from germline, CDR1 is SNHLY and CDR2 is FYNNEI. This CDR3 is CASRGANPETQYF. The CDR3 DNA reads as TGTGCCAGCAGGGGGGCCAATCCAGAGACCCAGTACTTC.

V and J are TRBV10-3 and TRBJ2-3, with 8 bases identical to TRBD2. Germline V gives CDR1 ENHRY, CDR2 SYGVKD. The trim removed 3 bases at V and 3 bases at J, leaving 8 bases unmatched. The CDR3 contains 16 residues. CDR3 sequence: CAISEQRGLVTDTQYF. CDR3 DNA: TGTGCCATCAGTGAACAGAGGGGACTAGTGACAGATACGCAGTATTTT.

J is TRBJ2-3 and V is TRBV7-9; weak D call: TRBD2 (5 bases). Germline V gene sequence: CDR1 SEHNR, CDR2 FQNEAQ (reference sequence). V dropped 0 bases and J dropped 2 bases, with 6 bases sitting between them. This CDR3 is 14 amino acids long. This CDR3 reads CASSLAADTDTQYF. The CDR3 DNA reads as TGTGCCAGCAGCTTAGCAGCGGACACAGATACGCAGTATTTT.